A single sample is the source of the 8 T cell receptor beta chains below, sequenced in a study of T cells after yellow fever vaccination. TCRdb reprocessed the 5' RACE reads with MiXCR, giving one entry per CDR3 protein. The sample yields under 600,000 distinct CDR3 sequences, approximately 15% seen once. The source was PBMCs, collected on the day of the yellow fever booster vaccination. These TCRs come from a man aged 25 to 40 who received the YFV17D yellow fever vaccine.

This CDR3 reads CASSLVSISGIEQYF. In DNA form, the CDR3 reads TGTGCCAGCAGCTTAGTGTCGATTAGCGGGATCGAGCAGTACTTC. The V gene is TRBV7-2, the J gene TRBJ2-7, with TRBD2 identical over 8 bases. CDR3 length equals 15 residues. Per the germline V gene, CDR1 is SGHTA and CDR2 is FQGNSA. The V and J ends lost 1 base and 6 bases, in that order; junction bases with no gene match: 8.

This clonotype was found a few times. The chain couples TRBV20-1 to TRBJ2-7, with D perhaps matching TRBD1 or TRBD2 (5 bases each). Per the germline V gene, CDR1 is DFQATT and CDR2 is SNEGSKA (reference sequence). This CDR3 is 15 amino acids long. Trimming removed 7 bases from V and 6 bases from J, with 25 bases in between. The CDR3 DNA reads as TGCAGTGTCGACCACCGGGACCGCCGATTCGGCGAGCAGTACTTC. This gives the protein CSVDHRDRRFGEQYF.

CDR3 in amino acids: CASSLAVQGAHYNSPLHF. The CDR3 nucleotides read TGTGCCAGCAGCTTAGCGGTACAGGGGGCCCACTATAATTCACCCCTCCACTTT. The V and J genes are TRBV7-2 and TRBJ1-6; 9 bases fit TRBD1. Germline assignment: CDR1 SGHTA and CDR2 FQGNSA. The CDR3 totals 18 residues. Losses at the gene ends were 0 bases for V and 3 bases for J; bases not matched to a gene: 6.

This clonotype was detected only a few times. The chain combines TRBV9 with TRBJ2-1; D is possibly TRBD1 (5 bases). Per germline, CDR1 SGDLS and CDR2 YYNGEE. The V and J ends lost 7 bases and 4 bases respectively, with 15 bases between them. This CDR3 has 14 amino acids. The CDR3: CASGRQSTYNEQFF. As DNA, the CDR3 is TGTGCCAGCGGCCGACAGTCAACTTACAATGAGCAGTTCTTC.

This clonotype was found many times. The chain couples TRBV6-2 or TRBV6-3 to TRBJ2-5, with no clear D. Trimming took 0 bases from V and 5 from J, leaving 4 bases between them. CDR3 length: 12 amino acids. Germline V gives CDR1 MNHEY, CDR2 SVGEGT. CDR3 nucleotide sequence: TGTGCCAGCAGTTACTCGACGGAGACCCAGTACTTC. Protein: CASSYSTETQYF.

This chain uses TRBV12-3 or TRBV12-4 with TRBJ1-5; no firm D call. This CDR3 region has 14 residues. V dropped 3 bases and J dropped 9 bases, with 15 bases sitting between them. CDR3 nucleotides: TGTGCCAGCAGTTTCCGCCAGGACCTGTGGCCCCAGCATTTT. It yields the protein CASSFRQDLWPQHF.

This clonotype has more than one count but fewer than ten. The CDR3 spells CSARDHRGMLTQYF. In DNA, the CDR3 is TGCAGTGCTAGAGACCACAGGGGGATGTTGACCCAGTACTTC. This rearrangement joins TRBV20-1 to TRBJ2-5, with 8 nucleotides matching TRBD1. With V trimmed by 0 bases and J by 7 bases, 7 bases remained unmatched. The CDR3 spans 14 residues. CDR1 is DFQATT and CDR2 is SNEGSKA in the germline V gene (reference sequence).

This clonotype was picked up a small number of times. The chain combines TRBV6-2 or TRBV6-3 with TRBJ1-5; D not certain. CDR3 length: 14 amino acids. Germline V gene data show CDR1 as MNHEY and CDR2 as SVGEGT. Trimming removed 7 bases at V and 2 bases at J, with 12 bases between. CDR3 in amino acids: CASTPHGGNQPQHF. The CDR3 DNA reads TGTGCCAGCACCCCCCACGGGGGCAATCAGCCCCAGCATTTT.